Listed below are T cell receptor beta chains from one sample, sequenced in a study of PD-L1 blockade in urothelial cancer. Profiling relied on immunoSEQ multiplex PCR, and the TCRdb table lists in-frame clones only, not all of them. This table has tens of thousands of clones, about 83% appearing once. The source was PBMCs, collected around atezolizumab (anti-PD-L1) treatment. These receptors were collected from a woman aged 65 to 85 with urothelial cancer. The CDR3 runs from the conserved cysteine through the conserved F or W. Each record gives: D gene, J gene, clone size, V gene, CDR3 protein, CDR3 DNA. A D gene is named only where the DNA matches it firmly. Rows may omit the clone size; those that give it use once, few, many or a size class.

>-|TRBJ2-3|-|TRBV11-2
CASSSGTSTDTQYF
TGTGCCAGCAGCTCTGGGACTAGCACAGATACGCAGTATTTT
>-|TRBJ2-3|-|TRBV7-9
CASSLTPSTDTQYF
TGTGCCAGCAGCTTGACTCCTAGCACAGATACGCAGTATTTT
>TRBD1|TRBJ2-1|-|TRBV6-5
CASSTGTGLNEQFF
TGTGCCAGCAGCACTGGGACAGGGTTGAATGAGCAGTTCTTC
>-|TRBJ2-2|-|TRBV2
CASSGEGGGNTGELFF
TGTGCCAGCAGTGGGGAGGGAGGGGGGAACACCGGGGAGCTGTTTTTT
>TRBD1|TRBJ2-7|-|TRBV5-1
CASSLAGQGVYEQYF
TGCGCCAGCAGCTTGGCGGGACAGGGGGTCTACGAGCAGTACTTC
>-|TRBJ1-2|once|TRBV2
CASSDRNVYTF
TGTGCCAGCAGTGACAGAAACGTCTACACCTTC
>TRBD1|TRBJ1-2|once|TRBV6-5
CASSTKRDRAYGYTF
TGTGCCAGCAGCACAAAACGGGACAGGGCATATGGCTACACCTTC
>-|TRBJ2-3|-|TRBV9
CASSVGETSTDTQYF
TGTGCCAGCAGCGTAGGAGAGACTAGCACAGATACGCAGTATTTT
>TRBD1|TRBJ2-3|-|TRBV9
CASSVEGTGAEDTQYF
TGTGCCAGCAGCGTAGAGGGGACAGGGGCTGAAGATACGCAGTATTTT
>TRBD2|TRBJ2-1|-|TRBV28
CASSLSSGRDDEQFF
TGTGCCAGCAGTTTATCTAGCGGGAGAGACGATGAGCAGTTCTTC
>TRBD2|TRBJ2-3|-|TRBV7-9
CASSPRPAGGSDTQYF
TGTGCCAGCAGCCCCCGGCCTGCGGGAGGGTCAGATACGCAGTATTTT
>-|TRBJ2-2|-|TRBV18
CASSRSGPNTGELFF
TGTGCCAGCTCACGCTCGGGTCCGAACACCGGGGAGCTGTTTTTT
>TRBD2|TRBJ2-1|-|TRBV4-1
CASSQASGRYNEQFF
TGCGCCAGCAGCCAAGCTAGCGGGAGATACAATGAGCAGTTCTTC
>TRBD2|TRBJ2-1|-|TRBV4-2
CASSQSTGLAGGLSYNEQFF
TGTGCCAGCAGCCAATCTACGGGACTAGCGGGGGGACTCTCCTACAATGAGCAGTTCTTC
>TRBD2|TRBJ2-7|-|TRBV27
CASSFRGSGGGPIKQYF
TGTGCCAGCAGTTTTCGAGGGAGCGGGGGGGGTCCAATCAAGCAGTACTTC
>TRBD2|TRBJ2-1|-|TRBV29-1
CSVDYASGSYNEQFF
TGCAGCGTTGACTATGCTAGCGGCTCCTACAATGAGCAGTTCTTC
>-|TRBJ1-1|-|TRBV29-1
CSVSQTAEAFF
TGCAGCGTTTCCCAAACAGCTGAAGCTTTCTTT
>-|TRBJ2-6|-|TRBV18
CASSPGGSGANVLTF
TGTGCCAGCTCACCTGGAGGCTCTGGGGCCAACGTCCTGACTTTC
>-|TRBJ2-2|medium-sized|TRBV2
CASTRGSAGELFF
TGTGCCAGCACGAGGGGGAGCGCCGGGGAGCTGTTTTTT
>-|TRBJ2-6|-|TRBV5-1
CASSLGGATGANVLTF
TGCGCCAGCAGCTTGGGGGGCGCGACTGGGGCCAACGTCCTGACTTTC
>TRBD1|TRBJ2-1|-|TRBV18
CASSPGQGPYNEQFF
TGTGCCAGCTCACCGGGACAGGGTCCCTACAATGAGCAGTTCTTC
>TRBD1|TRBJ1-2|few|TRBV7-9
CASSLAGQSSYTF
TGTGCCAGCAGCTTAGCGGGACAGTCAAGCTACACCTTC
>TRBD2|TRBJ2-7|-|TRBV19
CASSPTRGVPYEQYF
TGTGCCAGTAGCCCAACGCGGGGGGTCCCCTACGAGCAGTACTTC
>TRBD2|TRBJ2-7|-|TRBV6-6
CASSYWASGTYEQYF
TGTGCCAGCAGTTACTGGGCTAGCGGGACCTACGAGCAGTACTTC
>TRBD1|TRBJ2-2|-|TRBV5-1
CASSPSTGGYEDTGELFF
TGCGCCAGCAGCCCGTCGACAGGGGGGTATGAGGACACCGGGGAGCTGTTTTTT
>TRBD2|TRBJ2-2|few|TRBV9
CASSVTPSGGAGELFF
TGTGCCAGCAGCGTTACCCCTAGCGGGGGGGCCGGGGAGCTGTTTTTT
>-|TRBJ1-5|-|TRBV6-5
CASSTAVGNQPQHF
TGTGCCAGCAGTACCGCGGTAGGCAATCAGCCCCAGCATTTT
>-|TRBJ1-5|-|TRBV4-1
CASSQWEGGGNQPQHF
TGCGCCAGCAGCCAATGGGAAGGGGGAGGCAATCAGCCCCAGCATTTT
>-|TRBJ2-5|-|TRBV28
CASSLAPGTPYQETQYF
TGTGCCAGCAGTTTAGCCCCCGGGACACCGTACCAAGAGACCCAGTACTTC
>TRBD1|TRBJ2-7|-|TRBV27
CASRQGNPYEQYF
TGTGCCAGCCGACAGGGTAACCCCTACGAGCAGTACTTC
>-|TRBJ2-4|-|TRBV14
CASSQLTAGKNIQYF
TGTGCCAGCAGCCAGCTGACCGCGGGCAAAAACATTCAGTACTTC
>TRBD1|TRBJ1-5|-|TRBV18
CASSPRSGQGLEQPQHF
TGTGCCAGCTCACCACGATCGGGACAGGGGTTAGAGCAGCCCCAGCATTTT